This T cell receptor (beta chain) came from a study of neurological immune-mediated disorders. Preparation of the unsorted libraries drew on 2 million PBMCs stored at -80 C. The study, taken as a whole, reports: Private repertoires in all groups were suggested by the absence of shared CDR3 amino acid sequences among expanded clones across subjects. Multiple sclerosis, the disease with the least TCR clonal expansion, fell below healthy controls, whereas HTLV-1-associated myelopathy showed the most.

This clonotype showed up many times. The target antigen is unknown. 5'RACE employing 10-nucleotide random UMIs yielded the cDNA. TCRdb used MiXCR to reprocess the 5' RACE reads, holding one entry per CDR3 protein. The repertoire holds some 47,000 distinct CDR3 sequences, with around 16% as singletons. The clonotype comes from a man aged 55 to 69 in good health. Source material: PBMCs.

The CDR3 spells CATSQIGGTPSYNEQFF. CDR3 sequence (DNA): TGTGCCACCTCTCAGATCGGGGGGACTCCCTCCTACAATGAGCAGTTCTTC. The chain recombines TRBV7-2 with TRBJ2-1; TRBD2 agrees at 7 bases. The length of the CDR3 is 17 residues. The germline V gene encodes CDR1 SGHTA and CDR2 FQGNSA. The V and J ends lost 10 bases and 0 bases, in that order; junction bases with no gene match: 15.